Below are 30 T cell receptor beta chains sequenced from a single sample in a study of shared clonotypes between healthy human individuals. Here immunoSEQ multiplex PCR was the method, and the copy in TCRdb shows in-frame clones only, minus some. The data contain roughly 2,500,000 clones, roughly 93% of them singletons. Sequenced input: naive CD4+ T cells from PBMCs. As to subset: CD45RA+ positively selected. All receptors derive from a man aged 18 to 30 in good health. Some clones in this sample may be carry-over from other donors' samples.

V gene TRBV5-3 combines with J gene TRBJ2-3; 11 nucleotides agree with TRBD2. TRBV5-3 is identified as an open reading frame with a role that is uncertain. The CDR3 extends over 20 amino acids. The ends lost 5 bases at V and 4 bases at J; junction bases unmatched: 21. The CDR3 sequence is CARRHTTHNSGRARADTQYF. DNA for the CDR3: TGTGCCAGAAGGCATACCACCCATAATAGCGGGAGGGCCCGAGCAGATACGCAGTATTTT.

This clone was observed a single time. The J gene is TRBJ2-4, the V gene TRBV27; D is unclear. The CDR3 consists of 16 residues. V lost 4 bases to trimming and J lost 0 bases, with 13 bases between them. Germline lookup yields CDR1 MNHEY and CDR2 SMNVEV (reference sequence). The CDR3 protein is CASSYTVPLAKNIQYF. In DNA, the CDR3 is TGTGCCAGCAGTTATACAGTTCCGCTAGCCAAAAACATTCAGTACTTC.

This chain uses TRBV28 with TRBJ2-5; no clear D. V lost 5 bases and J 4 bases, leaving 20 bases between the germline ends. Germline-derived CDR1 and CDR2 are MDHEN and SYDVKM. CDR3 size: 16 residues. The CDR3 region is CASSPKSLRSLETQYF. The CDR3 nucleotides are TGTGCCAGCAGTCCAAAAAGTTTAAGGTCCCTAGAGACCCAGTACTTC.

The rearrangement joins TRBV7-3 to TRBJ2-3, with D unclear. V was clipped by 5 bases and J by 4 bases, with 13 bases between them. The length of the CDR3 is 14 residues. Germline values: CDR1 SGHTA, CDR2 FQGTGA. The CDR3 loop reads CASSPGGEADTQYF. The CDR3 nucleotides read TGTGCCAGCAGCCCCGGCGGAGAGGCAGATACGCAGTATTTT.

The CDR3 bases are TGCGCCAGCAGCCAAGCCTACAGGACAAACTATGGCTACACCTTC. Translating it yields CASSQAYRTNYGYTF. The V and J genes are TRBV4-3 and TRBJ1-2, with a weak D call TRBD1 (5 bases). Germline V lookup: CDR1 LGHNA, CDR2 YSLEER. The CDR3 loop spans 15 amino acids. The ends were cut back, 1 base at V and 2 bases at J, with 11 bases in the middle.

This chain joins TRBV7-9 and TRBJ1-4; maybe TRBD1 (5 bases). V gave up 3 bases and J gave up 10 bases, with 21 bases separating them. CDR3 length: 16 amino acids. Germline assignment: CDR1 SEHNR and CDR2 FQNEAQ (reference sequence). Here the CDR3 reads CASSFARDWYGTKLFF. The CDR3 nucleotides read TGTGCCAGCAGCTTCGCCCGGGACTGGTACGGGACAAAACTGTTTTTT.

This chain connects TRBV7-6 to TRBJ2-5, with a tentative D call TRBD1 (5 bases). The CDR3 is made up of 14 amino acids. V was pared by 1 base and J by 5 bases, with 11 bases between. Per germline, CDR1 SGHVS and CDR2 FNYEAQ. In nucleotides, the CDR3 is TGTGCCAGCAGCTTAGTAGGGGTGAGGGAGACCCAGTACTTC. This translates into CASSLVGVRETQYF.

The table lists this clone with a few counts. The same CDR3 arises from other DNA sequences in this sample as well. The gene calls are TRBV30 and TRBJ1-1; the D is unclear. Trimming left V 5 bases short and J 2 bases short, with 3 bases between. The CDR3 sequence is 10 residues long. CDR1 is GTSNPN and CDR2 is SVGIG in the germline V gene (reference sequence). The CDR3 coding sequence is TGTGCCTGGGGAAACACTGAAGCTTTCTTT. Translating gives CAWGNTEAFF.

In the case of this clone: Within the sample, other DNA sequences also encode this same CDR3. CDR3 sequence (DNA): TGCAGTGCTAGGTTGCGGGGTGAAGCTTTCTTT. The encoded protein is CSARLRGEAFF. This chain joins TRBV20-1 and TRBJ1-1, with D hard to call. There are 11 residues in the CDR3. V gave up 3 bases and J gave up 7 bases, with 9 bases separating them. CDR1 is DFQATT, CDR2 SNEGSKA, per germline (reference sequence).

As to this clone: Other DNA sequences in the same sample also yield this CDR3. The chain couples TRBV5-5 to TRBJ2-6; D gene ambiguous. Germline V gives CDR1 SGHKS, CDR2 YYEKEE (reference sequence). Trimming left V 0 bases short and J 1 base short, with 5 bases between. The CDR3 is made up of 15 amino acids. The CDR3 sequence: CASSLGLSGANVLTF. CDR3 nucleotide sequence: TGTGCCAGCAGCTTGGGCCTTTCTGGGGCCAACGTCCTGACTTTC.

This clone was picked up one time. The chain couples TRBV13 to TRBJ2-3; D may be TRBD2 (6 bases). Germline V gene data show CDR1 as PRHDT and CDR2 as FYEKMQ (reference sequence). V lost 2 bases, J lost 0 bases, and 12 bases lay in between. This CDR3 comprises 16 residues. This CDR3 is CASSLLASESTDTQYF. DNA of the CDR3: TGTGCCAGCAGCTTATTGGCTAGCGAAAGCACAGATACGCAGTATTTT.

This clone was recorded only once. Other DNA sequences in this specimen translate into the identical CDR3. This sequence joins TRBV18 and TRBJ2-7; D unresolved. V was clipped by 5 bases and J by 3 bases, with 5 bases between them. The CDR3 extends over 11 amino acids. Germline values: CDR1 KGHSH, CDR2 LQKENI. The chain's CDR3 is CASSANYEQYF. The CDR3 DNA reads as TGTGCCAGCTCAGCGAACTACGAGCAGTACTTC.

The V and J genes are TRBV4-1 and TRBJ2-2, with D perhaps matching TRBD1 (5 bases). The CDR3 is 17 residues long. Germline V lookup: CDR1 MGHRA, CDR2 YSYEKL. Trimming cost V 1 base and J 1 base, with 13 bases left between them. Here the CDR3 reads CASSQVGVIGNTGELFF. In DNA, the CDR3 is TGCGCCAGCAGCCAAGTAGGGGTAATAGGGAACACCGGGGAGCTGTTTTTT.

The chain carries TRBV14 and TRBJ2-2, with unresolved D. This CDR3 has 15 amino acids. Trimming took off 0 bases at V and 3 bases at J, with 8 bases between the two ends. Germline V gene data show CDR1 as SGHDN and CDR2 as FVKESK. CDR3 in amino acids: CASSQEALDTGELFF. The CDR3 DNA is TGTGCCAGCAGCCAAGAGGCCCTGGACACCGGGGAGCTGTTTTTT.

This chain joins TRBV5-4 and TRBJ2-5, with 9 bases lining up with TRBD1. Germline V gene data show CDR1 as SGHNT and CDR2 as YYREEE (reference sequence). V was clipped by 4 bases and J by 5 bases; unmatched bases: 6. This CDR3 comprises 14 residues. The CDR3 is CASSNDRGRETQYF. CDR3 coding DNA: TGTGCCAGCAGCAATGACAGGGGGAGGGAGACCCAGTACTTC.

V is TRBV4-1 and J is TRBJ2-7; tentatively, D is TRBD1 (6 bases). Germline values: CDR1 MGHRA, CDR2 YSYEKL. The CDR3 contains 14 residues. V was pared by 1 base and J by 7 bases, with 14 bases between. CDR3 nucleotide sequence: TGCGCCAGCAGCCAAGTAGTCAGGGGCAAGGAGCAGTACTTC. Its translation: CASSQVVRGKEQYF.

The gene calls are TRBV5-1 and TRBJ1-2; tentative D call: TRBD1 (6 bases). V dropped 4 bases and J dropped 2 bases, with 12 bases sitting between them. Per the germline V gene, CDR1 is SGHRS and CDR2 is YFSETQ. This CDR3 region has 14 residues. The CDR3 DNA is TGCGCCAGCAGCCAAGGACAGCCCAACTATGGCTACACCTTC. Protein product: CASSQGQPNYGYTF. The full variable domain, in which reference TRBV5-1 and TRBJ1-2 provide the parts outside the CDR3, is KAGVTQTPRYLIKTRGQQVTLSCSPISGHRSVSWYQQTPGQGLQFLFEYFSETQRNKGNFPGRFSGRQFSNSRSEMNVSTLELGDSALYLCASSQGQPNYGYTFGSGTRLTVV.

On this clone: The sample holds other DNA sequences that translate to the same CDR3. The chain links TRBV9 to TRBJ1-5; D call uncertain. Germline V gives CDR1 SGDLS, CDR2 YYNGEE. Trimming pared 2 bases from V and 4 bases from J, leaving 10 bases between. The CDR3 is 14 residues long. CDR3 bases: TGTGCCAGCAGCGTGGGTGGCGGGAATCAGCCCCAGCATTTT. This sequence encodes CASSVGGGNQPQHF.

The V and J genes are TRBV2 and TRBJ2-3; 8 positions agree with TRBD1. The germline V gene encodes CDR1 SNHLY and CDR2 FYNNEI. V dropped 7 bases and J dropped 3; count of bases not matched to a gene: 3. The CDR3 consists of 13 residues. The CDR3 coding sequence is TGTGCCAGCAAGGACAGGGTAACAGATACGCAGTATTTT. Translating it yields CASKDRVTDTQYF.

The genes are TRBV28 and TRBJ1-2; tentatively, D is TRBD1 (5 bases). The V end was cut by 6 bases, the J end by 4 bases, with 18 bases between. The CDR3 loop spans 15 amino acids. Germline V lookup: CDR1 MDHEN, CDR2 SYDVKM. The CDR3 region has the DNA TGTGCCAGCAGCTTGAGTATTTTCCAGGGCTATGGCTACACCTTC. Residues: CASSLSIFQGYGYTF.

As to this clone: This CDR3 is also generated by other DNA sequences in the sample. CDR3 protein: CAISEEETQYF. DNA of the CDR3: TGTGCCATCAGTGAGGAGGAGACCCAGTACTTC. The chain employs TRBV10-3 and TRBJ2-5; D is undetermined. CDR1 and CDR2 (germline): ENHRY, SYGVKD. This CDR3 is built from 11 residues. V gave up 2 bases and J gave up 5 bases, with 3 bases separating them.

CDR3 in DNA: TGTGCCTGGAGGCAGAGCCGACCCTATACGCAGTATTTT. Translated: CAWRQSRPYTQYF. J is TRBJ2-3 and V is TRBV30; D gene unclear. This CDR3 region has 13 residues. CDR1 is GTSNPN, CDR2 SVGIG, per germline (reference sequence). V was trimmed by 3 bases and J by 7 bases, leaving 14 bases between them.

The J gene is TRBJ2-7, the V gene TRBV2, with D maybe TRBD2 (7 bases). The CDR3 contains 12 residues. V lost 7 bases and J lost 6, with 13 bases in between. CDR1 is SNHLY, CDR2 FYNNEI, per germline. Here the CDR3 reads CASKGGFGEQYF. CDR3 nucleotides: TGTGCCAGCAAGGGGGGGTTTGGCGAGCAGTACTTC.

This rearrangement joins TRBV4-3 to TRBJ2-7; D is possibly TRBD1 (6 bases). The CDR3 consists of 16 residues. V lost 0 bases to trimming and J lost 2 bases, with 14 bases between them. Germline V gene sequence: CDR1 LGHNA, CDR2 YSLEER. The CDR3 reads CASSQDLRGNPYEQYF. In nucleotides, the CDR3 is TGCGCCAGCAGCCAAGATCTCAGGGGAAATCCCTACGAGCAGTACTTC.

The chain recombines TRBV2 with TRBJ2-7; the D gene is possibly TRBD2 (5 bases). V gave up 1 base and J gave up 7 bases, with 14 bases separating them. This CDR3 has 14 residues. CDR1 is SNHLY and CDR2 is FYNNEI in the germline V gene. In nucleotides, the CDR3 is TGTGCCAGCAGTGAAGTACTCCCGGGGAATGAGCAGTACTTC. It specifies CASSEVLPGNEQYF.

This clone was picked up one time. The chain's CDR3 is CSATHGEKLFF. DNA of the CDR3: TGCAGCGCCACCCACGGAGAAAAACTGTTTTTT. The chain is built from TRBV29-1 and TRBJ1-4; D remains unclear. There are 11 residues in the CDR3. Germline V lookup: CDR1 SQVTM, CDR2 ANQGSEA. V lost 7 bases and J 8 bases, leaving 11 bases between the germline ends.

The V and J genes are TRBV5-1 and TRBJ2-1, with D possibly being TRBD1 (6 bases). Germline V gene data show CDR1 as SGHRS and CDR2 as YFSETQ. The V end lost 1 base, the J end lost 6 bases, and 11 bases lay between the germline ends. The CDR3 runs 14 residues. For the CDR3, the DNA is TGCGCCAGCAGCTTGTGGGGACATCCCAATGAGCAGTTCTTC. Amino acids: CASSLWGHPNEQFF. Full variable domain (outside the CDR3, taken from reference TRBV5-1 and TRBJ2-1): KAGVTQTPRYLIKTRGQQVTLSCSPISGHRSVSWYQQTPGQGLQFLFEYFSETQRNKGNFPGRFSGRQFSNSRSEMNVSTLELGDSALYLCASSLWGHPNEQFFGPGTRLTVL.

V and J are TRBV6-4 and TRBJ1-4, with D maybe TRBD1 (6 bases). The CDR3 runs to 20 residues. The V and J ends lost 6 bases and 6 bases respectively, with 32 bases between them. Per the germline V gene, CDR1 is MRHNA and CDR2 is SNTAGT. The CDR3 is CASRSSAFMGAGTGHEKLFF. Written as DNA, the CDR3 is TGTGCCAGCAGATCATCCGCGTTCATGGGGGCAGGGACGGGTCATGAAAAACTGTTTTTT.

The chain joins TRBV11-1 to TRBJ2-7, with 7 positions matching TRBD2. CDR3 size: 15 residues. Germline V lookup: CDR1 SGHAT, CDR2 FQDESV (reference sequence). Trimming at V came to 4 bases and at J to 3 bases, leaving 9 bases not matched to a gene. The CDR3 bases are TGTGCCAGCAGCTACTTTAGCGGGTTAGGCTACGAGCAGTACTTC. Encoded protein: CASSYFSGLGYEQYF.

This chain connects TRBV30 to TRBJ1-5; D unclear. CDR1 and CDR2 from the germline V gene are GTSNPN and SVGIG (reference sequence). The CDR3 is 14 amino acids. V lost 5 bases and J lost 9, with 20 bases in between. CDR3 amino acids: CAWAAGSLDMPQHF. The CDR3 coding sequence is TGTGCCTGGGCCGCCGGGAGTTTAGATATGCCCCAGCATTTT.